The 9 T cell receptor beta chains below were found in one sample sequenced in a study of T cell responses to AZD1222 COVID-19 vaccine. Sequenced by immunoSEQ multiplex PCR; TCRdb stores in-frame clones only, minus some. The repertoire has about 120,000 clones, approximately 90% of them found once; the top ten carry roughly 1.6%. The sequences come from peripheral blood, collected on day 0 of AZD1222 vaccination. These receptors were collected from an adult in good health.

V usage is TRBV3-1 (or the pseudogene TRBV3-2) and J usage is TRBJ1-5, with D uncertain. Germline CDR1 and CDR2: LGHDT and YNNKEL (reference sequence). The CDR3 consists of 14 residues. V shed 3 bases and J shed 2 bases, with 8 bases lying between them. CDR3 in DNA: TGTGCCAGCAGCCAGGATGTGGGCAATCAGCCCCAGCATTTT. Its protein product is CASSQDVGNQPQHF.

This chain joins TRBV19 and TRBJ1-2; D is uncertain. The CDR3 covers 12 residues. Germline V gene data show CDR1 as LNHDA and CDR2 as SQIVND (reference sequence). V was trimmed by 4 bases and J by 8 bases, leaving 11 bases between them. Written as DNA, the CDR3 is TGTGCCAGTAGTAACTCCGGCCGCGGCTACACCTTC. Amino acid sequence: CASSNSGRGYTF.

The V and J genes are TRBV24-1 and TRBJ2-1; a possible D gene is TRBD2 (5 bases). The CDR3 consists of 12 residues. Germline CDR1 is KGHDR and CDR2 is SFDVKD. Trimming took 6 bases from V and 9 from J, leaving 11 bases between them. The CDR3 spells CATSNLALEQFF. CDR3 bases: TGTGCCACCAGTAATCTAGCTCTTGAGCAGTTCTTC.

The chain couples TRBV11-2 to TRBJ1-2; 7 positions agree with TRBD1. This CDR3 contains 13 residues. Germline V lookup: CDR1 SGHAT, CDR2 FQNNGV. Trimming removed 4 bases from V and 4 bases from J; junction bases left unmatched: 3. The CDR3 protein is CASSSQGVYGYTF. DNA for the CDR3: TGTGCCAGCAGCTCTCAGGGGGTCTATGGCTACACCTTC.

The sample holds one count of this clone. The chain has TRBV6-2 or TRBV6-3 and TRBJ1-1; the match to TRBD1 covers 9 bases. The CDR3 runs 12 residues. Unmatched junction bases numbered 6, after V lost 5 bases and J lost 11 bases. CDR1 and CDR2 from the germline V gene are MNHEY and SVGEGT. The CDR3 nucleotides are TGTGCCAGCAGTACCCGGGACAGGGAGGCTTTCTTT. Amino acid sequence: CASSTRDREAFF.

This clone was counted between two and nine times. V gene TRBV6-2 or TRBV6-3 combines with J gene TRBJ2-3; possible D gene TRBD2, 6 bases. The ends were cut back, 4 bases at V and 6 bases at J, with 20 bases in the middle. Per germline, CDR1 MNHEY and CDR2 SVGEGT. The CDR3 contains 16 residues. In DNA, the CDR3 is TGTGCCAGCAGTTTAGTTGGGGACGGCGGGGCGGATACGCAGTATTTT. It yields the protein CASSLVGDGGADTQYF.

V usage is TRBV6-5 and J usage is TRBJ2-7; TRBD2 aligns across 10 bases. The ends lost 2 bases at V and 4 bases at J; junction bases unmatched: 5. CDR1 is MNHEY and CDR2 is SVGAGI in the germline V gene. CDR3 length equals 15 residues. The CDR3 nucleotides are TGTGCCAGCAGTTACAGCGGGGGGGGACTTTACGAGCAGTACTTC. The encoded protein is CASSYSGGGLYEQYF.

The gene calls are TRBV10-3 and TRBJ2-3, with 7 nucleotides matching TRBD1. Germline V gene lookup returns CDR1 ENHRY and CDR2 SYGVKD. The CDR3 is 16 amino acids. Trimming at V came to 0 bases and at J to 1 base, leaving 4 bases not matched to a gene. This CDR3 reads CAISESLGQRTDTQYF. For the CDR3, the DNA is TGTGCCATCAGTGAGTCGCTGGGACAGCGCACAGATACGCAGTATTTT.

This clone was detected only a few times. The chain couples TRBV19 to TRBJ2-7; 7 bases align to TRBD2. Germline CDR1 reads LNHDA; CDR2 reads SQIVND (reference sequence). This CDR3 spans 14 amino acids. Trimming took 5 bases from V and 3 from J; bases not matched to a gene: 7. CDR3 protein: CASSDPGTNYEQYF. DNA of the CDR3: TGTGCCAGTAGTGATCCCGGGACTAACTACGAGCAGTACTTC.